The sequence of this T cell receptor beta chain was determined in a study of blood T cell repertoires in COVID-19 (dated by TCRdb to the early 2020s). Concerning the study at large: Samples covering the acute and convalescent phases of COVID-19 were provided by collaborators in the United States, Italy and Spain. The prospective study material was composed of cDNA or gDNA derived from T cells, B-cell-depleted T cells, or PBMCs. Deeply sampled blood TCRbeta repertoires from subjects exposed to, actively infected with, or recovered from COVID-19 were included in the dataset. The repertoires were released in a freely available public database intended as a resource for research on the immune response to SARS-CoV-2. Samples were obtained from the ongoing ImmuneRACE study (first 160 participants) and from over a thousand subjects provided by 6 global collaborators. Sample metadata almost always included a de-identified subject ID, COVID-19 status, age in years and sex. HLA class I and class II types, where available, came from metadata supplied by the sample provider rather than from assay-based typing.

About this clone itself: The antigen it binds to is not known. Base qualities are not at hand, and no much larger clone is one base apart.

The immunoSEQ Assay, a bias-controlled multiplex PCR, was used to amplify TCRbeta CDR3 regions from genomic DNA. The paper's processing steps were these. The number of nucleated cells in each sample was estimated by amplification of reference gene primers within the assay. Sequence reads were collapsed and filtered to measure the absolute abundance of every unique TCRbeta CDR3 rearrangement. For each sample, productive Simpson clonality was calculated as the square root of Simpson's diversity index across productive rearrangements. The table was pulled from immuneACCESS by TCRdb, which kept in-frame rearrangements only. Such tables lose some clones; where checked, under half of the loss comes from unresolved V genes, and the rest has no known cause. Clonal size and the V and J genes are those of that table, whereas D and trimming came from the DNA. The sample data list more than 250,000 clones, and about 85% of these were observed just once. The top ten constitute approximately 5% of the sample.

In the prospective study, participants were about 18 to 89 years old, resided in about two dozen geographic areas of the United States, and were enrolled through a virtual design. To assign participants to cohorts, the prospective study relied on clinical history that participants themselves reported in a screening survey and a study questionnaire. Recovered participants in ImmuneRACE Cohort 3 were defined as having two consecutive negative NP/OP PCR tests, clearance from a healthcare professional, or resolution of symptoms. In the prospective study, whole blood, serum and a nasopharyngeal or oropharyngeal swab were collected from each participant by mobile phlebotomists. Over a roughly 2-month period, participants in the prospective study had the option of providing additional blood draws and questionnaires. Prospective study blood samples were shipped either frozen or at room temperature before DNA extraction.

The CDR3 runs 16 amino acids, cysteine and phenylalanine included. Of the read, only the CDR3 DNA is kept; its 48 bases are in frame from base 1. In the germline V gene (reference sequence), CDR1 corresponds to LNHDA and CDR2 to SQIVND. The germline V and J ends show losses of 7 bases and 1 base respectively, and no gene match explains 9 bases of the junction. Study-wide conclusions, independent of this receptor: The quantity of clinical and demographic metadata differed by source and by participant and was supplied without curation.

The chain employs TRBV19 and TRBJ2-1, and TRBD2 aligns with 8 junction nucleotides. Sample: PBMCs or T cells enriched from blood (not recorded which). This receptor was taken from a woman aged 25 to 45 who had recovered from COVID-19. The CDR3 protein: CASNRLAGASYNEQFF. The DNA reads as follows: TGTGCCAGTAACCGGCTAGCGGGCGCTTCCTACAATGAGCAGTTCTTC.